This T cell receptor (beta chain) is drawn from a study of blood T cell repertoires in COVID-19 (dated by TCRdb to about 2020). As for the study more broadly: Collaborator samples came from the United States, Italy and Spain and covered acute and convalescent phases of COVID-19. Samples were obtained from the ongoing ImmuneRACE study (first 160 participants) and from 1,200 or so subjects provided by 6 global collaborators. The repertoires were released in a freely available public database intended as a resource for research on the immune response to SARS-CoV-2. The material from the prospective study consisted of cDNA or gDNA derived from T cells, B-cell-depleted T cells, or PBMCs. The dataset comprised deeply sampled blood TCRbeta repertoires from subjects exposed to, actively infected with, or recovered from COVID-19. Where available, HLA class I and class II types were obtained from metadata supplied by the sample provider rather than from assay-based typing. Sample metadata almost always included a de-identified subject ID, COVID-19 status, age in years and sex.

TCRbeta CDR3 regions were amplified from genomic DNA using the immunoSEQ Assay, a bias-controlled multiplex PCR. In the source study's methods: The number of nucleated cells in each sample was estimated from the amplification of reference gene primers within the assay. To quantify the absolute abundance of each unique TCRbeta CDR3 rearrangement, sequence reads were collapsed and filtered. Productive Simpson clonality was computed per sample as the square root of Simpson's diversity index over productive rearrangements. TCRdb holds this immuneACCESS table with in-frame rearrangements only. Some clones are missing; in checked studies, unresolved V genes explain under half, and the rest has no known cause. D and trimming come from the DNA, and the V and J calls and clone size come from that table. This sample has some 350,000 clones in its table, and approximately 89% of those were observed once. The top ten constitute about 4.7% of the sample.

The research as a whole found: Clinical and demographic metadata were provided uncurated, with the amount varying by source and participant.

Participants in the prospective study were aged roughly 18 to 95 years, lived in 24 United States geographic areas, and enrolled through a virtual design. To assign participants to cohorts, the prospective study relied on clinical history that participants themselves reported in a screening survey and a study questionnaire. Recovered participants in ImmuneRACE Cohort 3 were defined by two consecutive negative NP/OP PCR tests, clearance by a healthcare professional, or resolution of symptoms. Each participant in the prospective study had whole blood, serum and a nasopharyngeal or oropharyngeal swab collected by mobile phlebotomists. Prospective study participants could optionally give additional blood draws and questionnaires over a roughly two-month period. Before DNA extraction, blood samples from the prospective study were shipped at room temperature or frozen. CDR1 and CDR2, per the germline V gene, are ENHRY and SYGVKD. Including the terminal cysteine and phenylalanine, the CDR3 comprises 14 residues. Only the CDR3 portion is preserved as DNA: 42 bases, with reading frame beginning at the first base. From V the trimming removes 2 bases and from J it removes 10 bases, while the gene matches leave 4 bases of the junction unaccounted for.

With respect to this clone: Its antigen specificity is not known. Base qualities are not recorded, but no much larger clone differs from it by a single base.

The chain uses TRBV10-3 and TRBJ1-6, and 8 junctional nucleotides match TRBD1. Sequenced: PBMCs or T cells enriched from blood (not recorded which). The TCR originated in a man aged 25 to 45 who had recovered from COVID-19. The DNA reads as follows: TGTGCCATCAGTGAGGGACAGGGCCCATCACCCCTCCACTTT. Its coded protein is CAISEGQGPSPLHF.